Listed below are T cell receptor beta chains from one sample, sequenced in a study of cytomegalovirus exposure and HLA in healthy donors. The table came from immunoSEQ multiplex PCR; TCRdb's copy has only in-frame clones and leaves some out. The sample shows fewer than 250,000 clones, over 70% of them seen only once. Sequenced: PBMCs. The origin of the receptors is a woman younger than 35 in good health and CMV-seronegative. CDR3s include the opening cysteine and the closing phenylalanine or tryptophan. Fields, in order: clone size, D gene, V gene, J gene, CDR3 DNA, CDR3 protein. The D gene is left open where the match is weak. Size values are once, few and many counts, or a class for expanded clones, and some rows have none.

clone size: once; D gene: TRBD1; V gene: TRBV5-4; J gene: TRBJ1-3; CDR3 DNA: TGTGCCAGCAGCCCCGGGACAGGGATATCTGGAAACACCATATATTTT; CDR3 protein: CASSPGTGISGNTIYF
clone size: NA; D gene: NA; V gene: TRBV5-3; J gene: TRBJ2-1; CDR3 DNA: TGTGCCAGAAGCTTGGCCGAGAGCGGTGAGCAGTTCTTC; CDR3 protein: CARSLAESGEQFF
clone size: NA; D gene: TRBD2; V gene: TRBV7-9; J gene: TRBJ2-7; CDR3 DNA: TGTGCCAGCAGTGCGGGGGACTCCTACGAGCAGTACTTC; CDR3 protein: CASSAGDSYEQYF
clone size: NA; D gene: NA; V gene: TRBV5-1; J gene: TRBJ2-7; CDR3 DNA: TGCGCCAGCAGCTTGGGGGGCAATTCAGGTCGGGAGCAGTACTTC; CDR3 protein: CASSLGGNSGREQYF
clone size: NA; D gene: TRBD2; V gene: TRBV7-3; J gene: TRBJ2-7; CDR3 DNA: TGTGCCAGCAGCTTAGGGACTAGCGGGACTTTCGAGCAGTACTTC; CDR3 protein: CASSLGTSGTFEQYF
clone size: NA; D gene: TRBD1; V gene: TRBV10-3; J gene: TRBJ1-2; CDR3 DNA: TGTGCCATCAGCGAGGAGGGGGCCCATAACTATGGCTACACCTTC; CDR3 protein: CAISEEGAHNYGYTF
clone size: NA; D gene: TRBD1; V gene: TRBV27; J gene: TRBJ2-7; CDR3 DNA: TGTGCCAGCAGGCACAGGGGGCGAGTATACGAGCAGTACTTC; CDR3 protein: CASRHRGRVYEQYF
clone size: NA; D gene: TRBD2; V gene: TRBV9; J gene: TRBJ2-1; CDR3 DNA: TGTGCCAGCAGCTTCAAGCGGGAGTCCAATGAGCAGTTCTTC; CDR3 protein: CASSFKRESNEQFF
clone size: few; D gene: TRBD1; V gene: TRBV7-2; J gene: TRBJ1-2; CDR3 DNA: TGTGCCAGCAGCTTAGCTGGGACAGCCGGTGGCTATGGCTACACCTTC; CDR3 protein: CASSLAGTAGGYGYTF
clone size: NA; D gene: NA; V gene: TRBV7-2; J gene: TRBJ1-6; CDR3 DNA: TGTGCCAGCGAGGAGATGATGACCTCCTATAATTCACCCCTCCACTTT; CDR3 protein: CASEEMMTSYNSPLHF
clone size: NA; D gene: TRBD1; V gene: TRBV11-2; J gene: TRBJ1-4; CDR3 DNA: TGTGCCAGCAGCTCGCCAGGGGGGTTTGGTGAAAAACTGTTTTTT; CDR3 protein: CASSSPGGFGEKLFF
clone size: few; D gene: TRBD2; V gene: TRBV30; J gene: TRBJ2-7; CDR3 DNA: TGTGCCTGGAGTAGAAGCGGGAGTACGTACGAGCAGTACTTC; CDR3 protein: CAWSRSGSTYEQYF
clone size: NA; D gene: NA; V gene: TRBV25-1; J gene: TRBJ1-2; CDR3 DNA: TGTGCCAGCAGTGAAGACAGAAAGTATGGCTACACCTTC; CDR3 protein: CASSEDRKYGYTF
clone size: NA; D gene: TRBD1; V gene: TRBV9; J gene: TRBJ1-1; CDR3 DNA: TGTGCCAGCAGCCGGGGACAGGACACTGAAGCTTTCTTT; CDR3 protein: CASSRGQDTEAFF
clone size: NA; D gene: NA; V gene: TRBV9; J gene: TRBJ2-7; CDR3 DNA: TGTGCCAGCAGCACGTCCGGGACAACCTACGAGCAGTACTTC; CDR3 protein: CASSTSGTTYEQYF
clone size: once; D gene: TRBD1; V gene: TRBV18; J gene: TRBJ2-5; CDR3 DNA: TGTGCCAGCTCGGCGGGACAGGAAGAGACCCAGTACTTC; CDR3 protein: CASSAGQEETQYF
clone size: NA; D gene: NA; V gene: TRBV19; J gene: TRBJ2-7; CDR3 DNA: TGTGCCAGCGCGTCTGGGCCATCAAGCTCCTACGAGCAGTACTTC; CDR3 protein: CASASGPSSSYEQYF
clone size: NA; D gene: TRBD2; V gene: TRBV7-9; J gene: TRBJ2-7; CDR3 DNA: TGTTCCAGCAGCTTAAGGGCTAGCGGGAACTCCTACGAGCAGTACTTC; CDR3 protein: CSSSLRASGNSYEQYF
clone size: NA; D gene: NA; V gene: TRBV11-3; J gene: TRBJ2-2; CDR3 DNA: TGTGCCAGCAGCTTGGGCCTCGCCGGGGAGCTGTTTTTT; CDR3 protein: CASSLGLAGELFF
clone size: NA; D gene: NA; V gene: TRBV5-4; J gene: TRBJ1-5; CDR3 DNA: TGTGCCAGCAGCCCTGGGAGGCATAGCAATCAGCCCCAGCATTTT; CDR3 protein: CASSPGRHSNQPQHF
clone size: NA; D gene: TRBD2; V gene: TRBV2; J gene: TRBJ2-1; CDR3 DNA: TGTGCCAGCATCACGACTAGCGGGGGGGTCAATGAGCAGTTCTTC; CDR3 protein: CASITTSGGVNEQFF
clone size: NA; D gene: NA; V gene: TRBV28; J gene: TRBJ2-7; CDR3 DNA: TGTGCCAGCAGTTCCGCAGGGATGGCCCATGGGTACGAGCAGTACTTC; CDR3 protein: CASSSAGMAHGYEQYF
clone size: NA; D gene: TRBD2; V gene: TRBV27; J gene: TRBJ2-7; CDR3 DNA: TGTGCCAGCAGTCCCTTAGCGGGAGGTCGGGACGAGCAGTACTTC; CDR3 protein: CASSPLAGGRDEQYF
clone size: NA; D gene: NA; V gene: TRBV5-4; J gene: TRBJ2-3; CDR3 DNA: TGTGCCAGCAGCTGGGGGGACTGGGCGGAGAGCACAGATACGCAGTATTTT; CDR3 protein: CASSWGDWAESTDTQYF
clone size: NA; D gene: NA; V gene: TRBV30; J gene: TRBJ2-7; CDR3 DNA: TGTGCCCAATCTGGAGGGGTGCCGACACCCGAGCAGTACTTC; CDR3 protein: CAQSGGVPTPEQYF
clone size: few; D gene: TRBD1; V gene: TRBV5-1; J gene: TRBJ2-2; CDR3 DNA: TGCGCCAGCAGCTTACAGGGGGCCGCGGGCACCGGGGAGCTGTTTTTT; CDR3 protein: CASSLQGAAGTGELFF
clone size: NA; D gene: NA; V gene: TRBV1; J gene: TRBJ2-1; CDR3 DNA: TGCACCAGCAGCCAAGAAAGGACTAGCGGGTCCCTTGGGTCCTACAATGAGCAGTTCTTC; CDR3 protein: CTSSQERTSGSLGSYNEQFF
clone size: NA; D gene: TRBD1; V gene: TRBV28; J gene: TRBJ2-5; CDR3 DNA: TGTGCCAGCAGTTTAAACAGGGGCGAGACCCAGTACTTC; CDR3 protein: CASSLNRGETQYF
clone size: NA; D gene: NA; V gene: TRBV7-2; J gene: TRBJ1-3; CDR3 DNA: TGTGCCAGCAGCTTCGTTCCAGGGTTCTCTGGAAACACCATATATTTT; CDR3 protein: CASSFVPGFSGNTIYF
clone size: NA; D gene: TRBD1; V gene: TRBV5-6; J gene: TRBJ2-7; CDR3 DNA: TGTGCCAGCAGCTTGGGGACAGGGGTGTACGAGCAGTACTTC; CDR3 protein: CASSLGTGVYEQYF
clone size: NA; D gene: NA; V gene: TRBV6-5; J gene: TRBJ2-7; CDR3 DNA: TGTGCCAGCAGCGTCGGACTGACCTACGAGCAGTACTTC; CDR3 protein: CASSVGLTYEQYF
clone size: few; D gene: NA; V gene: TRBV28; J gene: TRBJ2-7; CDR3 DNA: TGTGCCAGCAGTTTAAACCCCAGGGGTTGGGAGCAGTACTTC; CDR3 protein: CASSLNPRGWEQYF
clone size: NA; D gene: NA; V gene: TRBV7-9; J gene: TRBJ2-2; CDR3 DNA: TGTGCCAGCAGCAAGACGGGGGACACCGGGGAGCTGTTTTTT; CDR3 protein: CASSKTGDTGELFF
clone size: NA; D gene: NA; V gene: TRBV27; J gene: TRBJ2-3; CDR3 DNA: TGTGCCAGCAGTGAAAAACTAGCTTTGGAAACAGATACGCAGTATTTT; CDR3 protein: CASSEKLALETDTQYF
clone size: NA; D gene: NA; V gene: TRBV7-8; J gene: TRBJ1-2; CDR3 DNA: TGTGCCAGCAGCCCCCTTTCGGGGGGCGGTAACTATGGCTACACCTTC; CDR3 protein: CASSPLSGGGNYGYTF
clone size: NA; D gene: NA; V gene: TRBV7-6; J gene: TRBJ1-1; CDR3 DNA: TGTGCCAGCAGCCTTGCGGGGGGCGGCACTGAAGCTTTCTTT; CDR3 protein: CASSLAGGGTEAFF
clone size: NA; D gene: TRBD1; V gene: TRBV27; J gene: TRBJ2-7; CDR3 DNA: TGTGCCAGCAGTTGGGGGACAGGGAACGACGAGCAGTACTTC; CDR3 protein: CASSWGTGNDEQYF